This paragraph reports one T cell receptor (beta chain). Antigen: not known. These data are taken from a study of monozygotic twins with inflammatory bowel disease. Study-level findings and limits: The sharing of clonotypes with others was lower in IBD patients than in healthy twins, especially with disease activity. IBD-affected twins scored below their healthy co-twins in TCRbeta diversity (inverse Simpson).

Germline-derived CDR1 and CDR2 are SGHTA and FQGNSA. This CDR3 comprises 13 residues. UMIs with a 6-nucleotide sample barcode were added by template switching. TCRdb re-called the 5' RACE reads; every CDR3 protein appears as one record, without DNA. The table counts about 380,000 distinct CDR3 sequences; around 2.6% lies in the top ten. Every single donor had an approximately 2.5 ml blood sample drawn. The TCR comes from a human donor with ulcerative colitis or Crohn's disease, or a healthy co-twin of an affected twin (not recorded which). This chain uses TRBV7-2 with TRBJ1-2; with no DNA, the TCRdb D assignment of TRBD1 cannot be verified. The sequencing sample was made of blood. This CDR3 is CASSSRTGNGYTF.